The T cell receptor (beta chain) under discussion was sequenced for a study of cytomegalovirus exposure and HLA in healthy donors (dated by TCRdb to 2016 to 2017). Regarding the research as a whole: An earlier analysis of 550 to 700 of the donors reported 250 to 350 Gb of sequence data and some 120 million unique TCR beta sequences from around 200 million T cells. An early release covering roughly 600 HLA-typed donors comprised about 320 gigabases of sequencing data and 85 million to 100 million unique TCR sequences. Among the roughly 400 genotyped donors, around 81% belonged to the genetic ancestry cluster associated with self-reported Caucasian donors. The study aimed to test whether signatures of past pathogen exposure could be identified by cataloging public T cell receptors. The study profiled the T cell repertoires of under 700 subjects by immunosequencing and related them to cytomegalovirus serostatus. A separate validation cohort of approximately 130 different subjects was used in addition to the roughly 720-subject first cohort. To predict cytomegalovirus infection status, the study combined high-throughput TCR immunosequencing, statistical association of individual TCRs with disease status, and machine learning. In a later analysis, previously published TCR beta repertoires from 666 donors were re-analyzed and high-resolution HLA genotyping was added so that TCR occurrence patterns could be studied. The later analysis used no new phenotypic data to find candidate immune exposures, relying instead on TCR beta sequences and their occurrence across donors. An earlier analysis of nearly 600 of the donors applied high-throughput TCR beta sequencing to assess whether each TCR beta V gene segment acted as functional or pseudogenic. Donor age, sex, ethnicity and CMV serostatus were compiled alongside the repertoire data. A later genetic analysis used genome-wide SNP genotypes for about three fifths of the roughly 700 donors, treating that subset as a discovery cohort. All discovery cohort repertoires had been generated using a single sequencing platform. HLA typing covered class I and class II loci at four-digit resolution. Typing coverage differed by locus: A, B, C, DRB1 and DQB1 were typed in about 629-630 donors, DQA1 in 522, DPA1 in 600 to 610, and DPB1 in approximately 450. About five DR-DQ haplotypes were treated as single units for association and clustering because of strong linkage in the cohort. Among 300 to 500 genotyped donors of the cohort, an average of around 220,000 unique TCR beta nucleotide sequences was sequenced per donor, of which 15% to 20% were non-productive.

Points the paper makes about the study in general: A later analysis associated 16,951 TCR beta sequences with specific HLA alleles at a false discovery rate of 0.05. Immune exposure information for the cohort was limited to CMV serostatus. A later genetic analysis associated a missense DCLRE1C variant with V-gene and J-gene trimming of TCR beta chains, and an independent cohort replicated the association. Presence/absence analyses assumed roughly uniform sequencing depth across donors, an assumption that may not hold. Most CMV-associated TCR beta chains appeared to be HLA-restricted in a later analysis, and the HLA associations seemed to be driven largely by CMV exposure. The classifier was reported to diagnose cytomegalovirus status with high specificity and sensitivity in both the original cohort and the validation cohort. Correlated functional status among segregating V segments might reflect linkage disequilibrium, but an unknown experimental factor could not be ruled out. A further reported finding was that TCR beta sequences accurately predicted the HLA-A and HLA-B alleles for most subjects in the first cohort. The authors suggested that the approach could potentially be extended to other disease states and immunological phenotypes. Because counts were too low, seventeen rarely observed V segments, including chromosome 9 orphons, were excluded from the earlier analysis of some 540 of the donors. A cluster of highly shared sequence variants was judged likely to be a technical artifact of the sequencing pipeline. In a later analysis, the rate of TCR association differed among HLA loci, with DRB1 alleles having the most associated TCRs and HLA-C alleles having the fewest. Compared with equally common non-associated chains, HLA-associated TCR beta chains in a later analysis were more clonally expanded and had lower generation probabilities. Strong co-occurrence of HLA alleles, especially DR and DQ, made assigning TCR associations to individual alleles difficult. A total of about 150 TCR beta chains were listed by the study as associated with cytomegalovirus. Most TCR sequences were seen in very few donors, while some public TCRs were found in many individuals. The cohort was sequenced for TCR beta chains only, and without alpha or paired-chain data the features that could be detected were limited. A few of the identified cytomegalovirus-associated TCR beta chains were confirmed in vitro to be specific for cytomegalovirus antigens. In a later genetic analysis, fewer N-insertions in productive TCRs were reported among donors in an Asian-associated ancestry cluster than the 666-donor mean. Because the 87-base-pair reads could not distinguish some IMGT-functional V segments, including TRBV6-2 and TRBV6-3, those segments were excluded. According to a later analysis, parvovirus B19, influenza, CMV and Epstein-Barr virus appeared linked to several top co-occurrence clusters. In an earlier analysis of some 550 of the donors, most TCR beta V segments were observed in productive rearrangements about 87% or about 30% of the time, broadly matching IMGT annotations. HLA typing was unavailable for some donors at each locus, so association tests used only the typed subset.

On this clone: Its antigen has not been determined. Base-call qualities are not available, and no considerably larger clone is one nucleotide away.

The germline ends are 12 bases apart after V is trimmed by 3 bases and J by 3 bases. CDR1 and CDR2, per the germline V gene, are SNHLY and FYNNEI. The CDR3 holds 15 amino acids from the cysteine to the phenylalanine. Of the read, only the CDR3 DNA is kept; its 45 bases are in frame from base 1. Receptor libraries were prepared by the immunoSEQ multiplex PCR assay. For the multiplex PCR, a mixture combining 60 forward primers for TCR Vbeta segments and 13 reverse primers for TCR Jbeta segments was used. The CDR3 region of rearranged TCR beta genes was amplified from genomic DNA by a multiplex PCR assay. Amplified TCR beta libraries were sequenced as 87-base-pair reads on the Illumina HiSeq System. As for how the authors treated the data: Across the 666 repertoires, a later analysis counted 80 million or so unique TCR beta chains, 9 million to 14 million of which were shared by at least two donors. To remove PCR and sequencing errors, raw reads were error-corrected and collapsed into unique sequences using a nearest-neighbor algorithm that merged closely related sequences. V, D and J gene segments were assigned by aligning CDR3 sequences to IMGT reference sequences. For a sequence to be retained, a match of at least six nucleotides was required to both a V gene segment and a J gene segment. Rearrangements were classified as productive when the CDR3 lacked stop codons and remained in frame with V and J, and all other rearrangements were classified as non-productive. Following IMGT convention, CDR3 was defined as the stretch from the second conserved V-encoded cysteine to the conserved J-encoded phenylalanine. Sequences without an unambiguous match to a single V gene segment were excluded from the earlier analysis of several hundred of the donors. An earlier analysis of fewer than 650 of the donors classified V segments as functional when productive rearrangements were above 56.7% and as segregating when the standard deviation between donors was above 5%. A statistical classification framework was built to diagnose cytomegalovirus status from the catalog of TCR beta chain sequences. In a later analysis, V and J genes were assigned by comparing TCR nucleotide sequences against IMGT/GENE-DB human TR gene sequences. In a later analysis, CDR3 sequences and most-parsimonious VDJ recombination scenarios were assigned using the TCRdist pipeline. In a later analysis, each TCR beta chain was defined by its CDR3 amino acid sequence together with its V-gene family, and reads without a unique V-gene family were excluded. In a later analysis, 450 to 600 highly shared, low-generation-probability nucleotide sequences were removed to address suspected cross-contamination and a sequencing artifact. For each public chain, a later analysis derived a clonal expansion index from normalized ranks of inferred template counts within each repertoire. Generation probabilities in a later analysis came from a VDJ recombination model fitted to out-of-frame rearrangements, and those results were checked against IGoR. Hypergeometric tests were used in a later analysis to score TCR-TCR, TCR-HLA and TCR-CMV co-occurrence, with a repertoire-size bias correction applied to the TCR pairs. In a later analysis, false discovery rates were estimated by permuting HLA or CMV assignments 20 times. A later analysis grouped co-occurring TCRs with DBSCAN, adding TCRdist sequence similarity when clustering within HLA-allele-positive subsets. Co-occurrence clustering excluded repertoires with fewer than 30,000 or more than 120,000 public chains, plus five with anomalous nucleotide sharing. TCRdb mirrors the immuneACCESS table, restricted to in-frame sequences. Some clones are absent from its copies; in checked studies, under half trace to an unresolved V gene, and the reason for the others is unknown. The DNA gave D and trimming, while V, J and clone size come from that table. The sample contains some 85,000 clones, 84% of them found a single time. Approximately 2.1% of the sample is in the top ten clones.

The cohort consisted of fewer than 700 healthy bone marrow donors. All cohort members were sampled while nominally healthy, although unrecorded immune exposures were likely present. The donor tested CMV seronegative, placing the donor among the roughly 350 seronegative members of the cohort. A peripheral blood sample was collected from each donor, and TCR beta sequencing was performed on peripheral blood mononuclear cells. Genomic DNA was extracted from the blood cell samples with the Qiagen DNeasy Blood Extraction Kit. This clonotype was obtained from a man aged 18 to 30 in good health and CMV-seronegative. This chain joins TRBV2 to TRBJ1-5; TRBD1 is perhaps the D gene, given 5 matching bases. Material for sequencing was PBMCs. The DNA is TGTGCCAGCAGTGAGTGGGGGGGGATCAATCAGCCCCAGCATTTT. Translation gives CASSEWGGINQPQHF.